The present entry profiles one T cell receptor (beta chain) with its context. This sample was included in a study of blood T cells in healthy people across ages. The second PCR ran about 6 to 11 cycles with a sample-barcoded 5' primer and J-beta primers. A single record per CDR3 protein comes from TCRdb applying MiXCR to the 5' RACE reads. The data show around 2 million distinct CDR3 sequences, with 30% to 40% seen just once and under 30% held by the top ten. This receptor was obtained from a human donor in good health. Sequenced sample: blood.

The CDR3: CASSPLSGGAKNIQYF. The CDR3 DNA reads TGTGCCAGCAGCCCTCTCTCGGGGGGGGCCAAAAACATTCAGTACTTC. V usage is TRBV7-9 and J usage is TRBJ2-4, with TRBD2 matching over 8 bases. The trim removed 5 bases at V and 1 base at J, leaving 7 bases unmatched. The germline gives CDR1 SEHNR, CDR2 FQNEAQ (reference sequence). This CDR3 region has 16 residues.